This TCR beta chain was sequenced in a study of blood T cell repertoires in COVID-19. This CDR3 has 14 residues. V was shortened by 4 bases and J by 4 bases, with 8 bases between the two germline ends. CDR1 SGHDN and CDR2 FVKESK come from the germline V gene. Source study methods: For nucleated cells, counts were estimated from reference gene primer amplification. TCRdb's table, derived via immunoSEQ multiplex PCR, lists solely in-frame clones and lacks some. For V, J and clone size, that table is used; D and trimming come from the DNA. The sample lists hundreds of thousands of clones; 83% were seen once.

The gene calls are TRBV14 and TRBJ2-6; D unresolved. The sequenced sample consisted of peripheral blood. This clonotype was sampled from a woman in her thirties or forties with active or convalescent COVID-19. In nucleotides, the CDR3 is TGTGCCAGCAGCCCTCCGAGGGGGGCCAACGTCCTGACTTTC. It translates to CASSPPRGANVLTF.